A selection of T cell receptor beta chains follows, all from one sample in a study of OX40 agonist ivuxolimab in advanced cancers. The method was immunoSEQ multiplex PCR; TCRdb's version includes in-frame clones alone and lacks a portion of them. The sample carries about 84,000 clones, 89% recorded once. The specimen was CD4+ or CD8+ T cells sorted from blood, collected in a trial of the OX40 agonist ivuxolimab. The receptors come from an adult with an advanced solid tumor such as melanoma, head and neck, liver or kidney cancer. Each CDR3 is given with its conserved first and last residue. The D gene is left open where the match is weak.

>TRBJ2-3|TRBV9|13|.
CASSADVTDTQYF
>TRBJ2-7|TRBV19|15|.
CASSIQPGAPYEQYF
>TRBJ1-1|TRBV19|15|.
CASSIAGAMNTEAFF
>TRBJ2-1|TRBV18|16|.
CASSDIQSRDYNEQFF
>TRBJ1-6|TRBV18|16|TRBD1
CASSPSSGTGDSPLHF
>TRBJ2-6|TRBV19|18|.
CASSVRRQGGTGANVLTF
>TRBJ2-2|TRBV6-5|15|.
CASSYSLGDTGELFF
>TRBJ1-2|TRBV4-2|15|TRBD1
CASSQLGQANYGYTF
>TRBJ1-2|TRBV29-1|14|.
CSAQRGQTPRGYTF
>TRBJ2-2|TRBV5-8|13|.
CASSPRSFGELFF
>TRBJ1-1|TRBV20-1|10|TRBD1
CSVGGVGAFF
>TRBJ1-1|TRBV5-1|14|.
CASSWSPGTPEAFF
>TRBJ1-2|TRBV6-1|12|.
CASSPDSYGYTF
>TRBJ1-6|TRBV4-1|15|.
CASSLGWTANSPLHF
>TRBJ2-3|TRBV20-1|9|.
CSPPGTQYF
>TRBJ1-2|TRBV7-9|15|.
CASSLMGAAGYGYTF
>TRBJ1-3|TRBV10-3|13|.
CAISAASGNTIYF
>TRBJ2-3|TRBV7-3|15|.
CASSSSWTSTDTQYF
>TRBJ1-5|TRBV29-1|11|.
CSVGRDSPQHF
>TRBJ1-1|TRBV5-1|14|.
CASSLTGKNTEAFF
>TRBJ2-7|TRBV28|14|TRBD2
CASRDSGSRYEQYF
>TRBJ1-1|TRBV19|13|.
CASSRFRFPEAFF